The rows below give T cell receptor beta chains drawn from one sample of a study of graft-versus-host responses after intestinal transplantation. Data came from immunoSEQ multiplex PCR; TCRdb stores just in-frame clones and leaves some out. The data show tens of thousands of clones, around nine tenths seen once. These receptors lack a known antigen. The sequencing used unstimulated CD4+ T cells sorted from spleen or lymph node cells, collected before intestinal transplant. These receptors were taken from a human donor who received an intestinal transplant. Each CDR3 is given with its conserved first and last residue. The D gene is left open where the match is weak. The size entry is marked missing in some rows and otherwise reads once, few, many or a size class.

j_gene	abundance	v_gene	d_gene	CDR3nt	CDR3aa
TRBJ2-1	.	TRBV12-5	TRBD1	TGTGCTAGTGGATTGGTCGGGACAGGGAAGGACAATGAGCAGTTCTTC	CASGLVGTGKDNEQFF
TRBJ2-7	.	TRBV30	TRBD2	TGTGCCTGGAGTAAATTGAGGACTAGCGGGAGCGAGCAGTACTTC	CAWSKLRTSGSEQYF
TRBJ2-3	.	TRBV7-9	TRBD1	TGTGCCAGCAGCTTAGTAGTCGGGACAGTAGCAGATACGCAGTATTTT	CASSLVVGTVADTQYF
TRBJ2-3	.	TRBV29-1	.	TGCAGCGTTGAAGGTTTGGGATTGCGAACTAGCACAGATACGCAGTATTTT	CSVEGLGLRTSTDTQYF
TRBJ1-5	once	TRBV5-4	TRBD1	TGTGCCAGCAGGTTAGGGGGCGACCGTCCTCAGCCCCAGCATTTT	CASRLGGDRPQPQHF
TRBJ2-5	.	TRBV10-1	.	TGCGCCAGCACTTCAGAAGAGACCCAGTACTTC	CASTSEETQYF
TRBJ2-1	.	TRBV12-5	.	TGTGCTAGTGGCCCTCCTTCCGACTCCTACAATGAGCAGTTCTTC	CASGPPSDSYNEQFF
TRBJ2-7	once	TRBV7-9	.	TGTGCCAGCAGCACCCAACAGGGCTTATCCTACGAGCAGTACTTC	CASSTQQGLSYEQYF
TRBJ2-6	few	TRBV29-1	.	TGCAGCGTTGAACAGGGTCCCTCTGGGGCCAACGTCCTGACTTTC	CSVEQGPSGANVLTF
TRBJ1-4	.	TRBV19	.	TGTGCCAGTAGTCTGGGTCGGGAAAAACTGTTTTTT	CASSLGREKLFF
TRBJ1-1	few	TRBV4-2	.	TGTGCCAGCAGCCAAGATAAGCCCGTCAGCACTGAAGCTTTCTTT	CASSQDKPVSTEAFF